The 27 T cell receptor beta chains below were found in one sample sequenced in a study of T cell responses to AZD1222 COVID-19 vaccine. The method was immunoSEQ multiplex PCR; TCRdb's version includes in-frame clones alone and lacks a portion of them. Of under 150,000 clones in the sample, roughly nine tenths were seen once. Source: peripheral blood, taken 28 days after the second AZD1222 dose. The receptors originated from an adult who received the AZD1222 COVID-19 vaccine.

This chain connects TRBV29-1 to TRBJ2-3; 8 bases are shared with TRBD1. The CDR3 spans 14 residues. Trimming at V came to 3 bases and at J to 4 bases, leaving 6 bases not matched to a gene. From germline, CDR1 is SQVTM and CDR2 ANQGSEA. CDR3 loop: CSVDPGQVSDTQYF. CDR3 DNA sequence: TGCAGCGTTGATCCGGGACAGGTTTCAGATACGCAGTATTTT.

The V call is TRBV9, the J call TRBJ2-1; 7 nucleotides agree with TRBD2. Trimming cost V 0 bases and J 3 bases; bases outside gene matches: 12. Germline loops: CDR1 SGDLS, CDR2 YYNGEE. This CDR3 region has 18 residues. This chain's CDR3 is CASSVGNGRPAGYNEQFF. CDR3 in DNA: TGTGCCAGCAGCGTAGGCAACGGGAGGCCCGCGGGCTACAATGAGCAGTTCTTC. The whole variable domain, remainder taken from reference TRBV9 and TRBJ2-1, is DSGVTQTPKHLITATGQRVTLRCSPRSGDLSVYWYQQSLDQGLQFLIQYYNGEERAKGNILERFSAQQFPDLHSELNLSSLELGDSALYFCASSVGNGRPAGYNEQFFGPGTRLTVL.

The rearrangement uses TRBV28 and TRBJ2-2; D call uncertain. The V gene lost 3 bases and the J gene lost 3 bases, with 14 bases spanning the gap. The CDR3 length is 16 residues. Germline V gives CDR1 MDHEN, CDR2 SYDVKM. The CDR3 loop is CASSFWLGYYTGELFF. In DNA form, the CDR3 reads TGTGCCAGCAGTTTTTGGCTAGGGTATTACACCGGGGAGCTGTTTTTT.

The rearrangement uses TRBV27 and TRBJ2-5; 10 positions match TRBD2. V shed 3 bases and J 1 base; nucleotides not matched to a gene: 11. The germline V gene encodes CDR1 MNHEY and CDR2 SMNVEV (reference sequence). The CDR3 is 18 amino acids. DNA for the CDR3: TGTGCCAGCAGTTTCCGGGGCCTACTAGCGGGGTTCCAAGAGACCCAGTACTTC. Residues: CASSFRGLLAGFQETQYF.

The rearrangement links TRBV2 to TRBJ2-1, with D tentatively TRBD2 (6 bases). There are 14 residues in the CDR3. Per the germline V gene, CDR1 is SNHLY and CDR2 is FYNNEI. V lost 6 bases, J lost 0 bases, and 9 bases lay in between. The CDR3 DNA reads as TGTGCCAGCAGGCGGGACTCCTCCTACAATGAGCAGTTCTTC. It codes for CASRRDSSYNEQFF.

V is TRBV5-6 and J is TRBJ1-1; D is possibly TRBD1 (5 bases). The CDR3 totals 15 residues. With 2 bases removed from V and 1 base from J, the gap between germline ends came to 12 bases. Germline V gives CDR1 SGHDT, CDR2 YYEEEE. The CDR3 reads CASSLTKGPNTEAFF. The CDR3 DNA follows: TGTGCCAGCAGCTTAACCAAGGGACCGAACACTGAAGCTTTCTTT.

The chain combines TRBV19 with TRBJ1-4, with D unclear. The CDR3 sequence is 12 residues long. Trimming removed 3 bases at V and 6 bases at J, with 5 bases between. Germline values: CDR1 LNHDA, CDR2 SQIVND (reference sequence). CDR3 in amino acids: CASSMVDEKLFF. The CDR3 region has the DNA TGTGCCAGTAGTATGGTGGATGAAAAACTGTTTTTT.

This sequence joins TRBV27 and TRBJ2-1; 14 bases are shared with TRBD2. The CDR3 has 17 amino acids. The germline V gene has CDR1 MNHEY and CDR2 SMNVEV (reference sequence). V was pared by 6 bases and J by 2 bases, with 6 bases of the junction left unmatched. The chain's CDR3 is CASSSGTSGRTYNEQFF. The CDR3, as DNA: TGTGCCAGCAGCTCCGGGACTAGCGGGAGAACCTACAATGAGCAGTTCTTC.

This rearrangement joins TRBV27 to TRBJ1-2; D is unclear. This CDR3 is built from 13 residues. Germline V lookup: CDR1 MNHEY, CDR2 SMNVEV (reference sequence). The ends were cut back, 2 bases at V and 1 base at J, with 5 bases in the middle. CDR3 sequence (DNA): TGTGCCAGCAGTTTAAAGGGTAACTATGGCTACACCTTC. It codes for CASSLKGNYGYTF.

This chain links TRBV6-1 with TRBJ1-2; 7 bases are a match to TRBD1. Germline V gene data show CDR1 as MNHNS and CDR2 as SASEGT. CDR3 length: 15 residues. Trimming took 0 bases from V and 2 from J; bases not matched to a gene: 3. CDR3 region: CASSEAGQPNYGYTF. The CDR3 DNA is TGTGCCAGCAGTGAAGCGGGACAGCCGAACTATGGCTACACCTTC.

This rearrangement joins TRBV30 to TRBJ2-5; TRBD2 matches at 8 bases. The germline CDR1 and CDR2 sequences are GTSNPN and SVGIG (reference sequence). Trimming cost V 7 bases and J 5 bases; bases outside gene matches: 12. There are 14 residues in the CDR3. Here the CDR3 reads CASQRVPGGETQYF. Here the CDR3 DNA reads TGTGCCTCCCAGAGAGTCCCGGGGGGGGAGACCCAGTACTTC.

The DNA of the CDR3 is TGTGCCAGCAGCGTAGCTGGGGGCGCGGTCTATGGCTACACCTTC. It encodes CASSVAGGAVYGYTF. The V and J genes are TRBV9 and TRBJ1-2, with a weak D call TRBD1 (6 bases). The CDR3 is made up of 15 amino acids. Trimming removed 0 bases at V and 4 bases at J, with 13 bases between. Germline loops: CDR1 SGDLS, CDR2 YYNGEE.

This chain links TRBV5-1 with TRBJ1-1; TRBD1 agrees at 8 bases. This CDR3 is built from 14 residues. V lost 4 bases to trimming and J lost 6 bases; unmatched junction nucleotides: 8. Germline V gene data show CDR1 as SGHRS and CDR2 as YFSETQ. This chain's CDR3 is CASSLGQGGSEAFF. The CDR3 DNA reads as TGCGCCAGCAGCCTCGGACAGGGAGGTTCTGAAGCTTTCTTT.

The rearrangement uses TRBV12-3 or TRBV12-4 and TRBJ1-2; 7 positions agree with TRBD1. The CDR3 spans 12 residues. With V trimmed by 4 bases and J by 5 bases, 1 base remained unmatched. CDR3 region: CASSSQGYGYTF. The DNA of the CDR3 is TGTGCCAGCAGTTCACAGGGGTATGGCTACACCTTC.

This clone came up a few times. The CDR3 sequence: CASSYPTGSETQYF. For the CDR3, the DNA is TGTGCCAGCAGTTACCCGACAGGGTCGGAGACCCAGTACTTC. This sequence joins TRBV6-5 and TRBJ2-5, with 7 bases that match TRBD1. Germline CDR1 MNHEY, CDR2 SVGAGI. With 2 bases clipped from V and 5 bases from J, the junction kept 5 bases outside the gene matches. The CDR3 length is 14 residues.

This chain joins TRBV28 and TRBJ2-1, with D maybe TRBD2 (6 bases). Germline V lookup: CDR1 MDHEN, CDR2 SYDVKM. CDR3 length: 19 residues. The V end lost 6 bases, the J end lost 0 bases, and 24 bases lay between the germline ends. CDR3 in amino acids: CASSYPRSSGTFSYNEQFF. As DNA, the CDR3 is TGTGCCAGCAGCTATCCCCGGAGTAGCGGCACCTTCTCCTACAATGAGCAGTTCTTC. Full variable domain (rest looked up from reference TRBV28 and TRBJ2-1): DVKVTQSSRYLVKRTGEKVFLECVQDMDHENMFWYRQDPGLGLRLIYFSYDVKMKEKGDIPEGYSVSREKKERFSLILESASTNQTSMYLCASSYPRSSGTFSYNEQFFGPGTRLTVL.

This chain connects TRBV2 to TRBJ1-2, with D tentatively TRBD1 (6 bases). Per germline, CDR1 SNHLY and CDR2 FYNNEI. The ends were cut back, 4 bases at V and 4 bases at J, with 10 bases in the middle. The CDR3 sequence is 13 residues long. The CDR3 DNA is TGTGCCAGCAGTGGCGGACAGTTCTATGGCTACACCTTC. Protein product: CASSGGQFYGYTF.

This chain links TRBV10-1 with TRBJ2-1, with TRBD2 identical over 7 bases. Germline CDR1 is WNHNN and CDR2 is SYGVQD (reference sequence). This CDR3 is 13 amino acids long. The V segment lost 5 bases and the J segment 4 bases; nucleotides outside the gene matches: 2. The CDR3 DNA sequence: TGCGCCAGCAGTATGGGGGGGTACAATGAGCAGTTCTTC. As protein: CASSMGGYNEQFF.

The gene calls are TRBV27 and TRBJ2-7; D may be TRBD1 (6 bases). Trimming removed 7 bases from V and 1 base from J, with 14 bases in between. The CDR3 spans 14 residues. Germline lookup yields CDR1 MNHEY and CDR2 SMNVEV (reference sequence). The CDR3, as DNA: TGTGCCAGCAAGGGCAGGGGTTTATCCTACGAGCAGTACTTC. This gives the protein CASKGRGLSYEQYF.

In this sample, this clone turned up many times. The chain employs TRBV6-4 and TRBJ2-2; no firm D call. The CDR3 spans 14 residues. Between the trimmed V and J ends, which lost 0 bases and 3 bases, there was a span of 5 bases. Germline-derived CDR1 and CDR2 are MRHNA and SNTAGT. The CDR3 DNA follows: TGTGCCAGCAGTGACTCGCAGGACACCGGGGAGCTGTTTTTT. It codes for CASSDSQDTGELFF.

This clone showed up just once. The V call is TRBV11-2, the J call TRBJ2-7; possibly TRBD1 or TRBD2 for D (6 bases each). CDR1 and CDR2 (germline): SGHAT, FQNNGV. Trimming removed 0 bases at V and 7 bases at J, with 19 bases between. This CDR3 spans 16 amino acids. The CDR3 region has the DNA TGTGCCAGCAGCTTAGATAACCGGGGGCCCCCCCAAGAGCAGTACTTC. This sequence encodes CASSLDNRGPPQEQYF.

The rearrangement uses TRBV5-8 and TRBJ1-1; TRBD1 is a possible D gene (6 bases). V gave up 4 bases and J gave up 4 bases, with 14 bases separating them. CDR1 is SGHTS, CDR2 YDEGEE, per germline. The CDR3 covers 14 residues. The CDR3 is CASSITGHVTEAFF. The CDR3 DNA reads TGTGCCAGCAGCATTACGGGACACGTCACTGAAGCTTTCTTT.

Written as DNA, the CDR3 is TGTGCCAGTAGTATAAAAGGGACTGGAAACACCATATATTTT. This translates into CASSIKGTGNTIYF. The rearrangement links TRBV19 to TRBJ1-3, with D unresolved. Trimming stripped 2 bases from V and 2 bases from J, with 7 bases between. This CDR3 has 14 residues. Germline CDR1 reads LNHDA; CDR2 reads SQIVND (reference sequence).

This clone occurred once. The CDR3 DNA sequence: TGTGCCAGCAGCTCACCCGAGAACCGGGACAGGGTCTACAATGAGCAGTTCTTC. It translates to CASSSPENRDRVYNEQFF. V gene TRBV11-2 combines with J gene TRBJ2-1; TRBD1 matches at 9 bases. V was pared by 4 bases and J by 3 bases, with 13 bases of the junction left unmatched. CDR1 and CDR2 (germline): SGHAT, FQNNGV. CDR3 length: 18 residues.

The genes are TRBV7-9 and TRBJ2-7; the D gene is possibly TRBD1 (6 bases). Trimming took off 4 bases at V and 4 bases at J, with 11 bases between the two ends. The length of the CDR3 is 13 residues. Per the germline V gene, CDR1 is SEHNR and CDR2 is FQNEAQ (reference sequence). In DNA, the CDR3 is TGTGCCAGCAGCTCCCTGGACAGTTACGAGCAGTACTTC. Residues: CASSSLDSYEQYF.

The DNA of the CDR3 is TGTGCCAGTAGTATGGATGGCAATCAGCCCCAGCATTTT. Protein sequence: CASSMDGNQPQHF. This chain uses TRBV19 with TRBJ1-5; D call uncertain. The V gene lost 3 bases and the J gene lost 2 bases, with 5 bases spanning the gap. Germline values: CDR1 LNHDA, CDR2 SQIVND (reference sequence). This CDR3 comprises 13 residues.

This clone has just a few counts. The CDR3 nucleotides read TGTGCCAGCAGTGACTCGAGCGGGACAGGGGGCAATGAGCAGTTCTTC. It translates to CASSDSSGTGGNEQFF. The J gene is TRBJ2-1, the V gene TRBV6-4; 11 bases agree with TRBD1. The CDR3 contains 16 residues. Germline CDR1 is MRHNA and CDR2 is SNTAGT. The V gene end was trimmed by 0 bases and the J gene end by 6 bases; junction bases not matched to a gene: 4.